The clone carrying this T cell receptor (beta chain) was seen a handful of times. This may be a read error: a much more frequent sequence differs by one nucleotide. The germline gives CDR1 SGHVS, CDR2 FQNEAQ. Trimming cost V 5 bases and J 7 bases, with 15 bases left between them. The CDR3 runs to 14 residues. This sample was taken from a study of T cells in Graves' hyperthyroidism and ophthalmopathy. Researchers amplified the TCR beta CDR3 regions from RNA transcripts. The TCR CDR3 first-round RT-PCR relied on the HTBI primer set. Each CDR3 protein is one row after TCRdb ran MiXCR on the multiplex PCR reads. The table records more than 350,000 distinct CDR3 sequences, approximately 14% of them present only once.

The sequenced sample was blood. The chain joins TRBV7-8 to TRBJ2-1; no reliable D call. This sequence was found in a woman younger than 45 with Graves' ophthalmopathy. This CDR3 is CASSPGRPMNEQFF. In DNA, the CDR3 is TGTGCCAGCAGCCCAGGACGGCCCATGAATGAGCAGTTCTTC. Full variable domain (missing parts from reference TRBV7-8 and TRBJ2-1): GAGVSQSPRYKVAKRGQDVALRCDPISGHVSLFWYQQALGQGPEFLTYFQNEAQLDKSGLPSDRFFAERPEGSVSTLKIQRTQQEDSAVYLCASSPGRPMNEQFFGPGTRLTVL.